These 15 T cell receptor beta chains originate from one sample sequenced in a study of metastatic and nonmetastatic thyroid tumors. No treatment had been given to any patient before thyroid surgery. From the PCR reads, TCRdb re-called clones with MiXCR. The table lists under 35,000 clones, 20% to 25% of them singletons. Material: blood. Receptor source: a female donor with papillary thyroid cancer or a benign thyroid nodule (not recorded which). Some clones in this sample may be carry-over from other donors' samples.

This clone was seen a handful of times. The chain is built from TRBV28 and TRBJ2-7; maybe TRBD2 (5 bases). This CDR3 is built from 16 residues. CDR1 and CDR2 from the germline V gene are MDHEN and SYDVKM. V lost 0 bases to trimming and J lost 0 bases, with 12 bases between them. CDR3 amino acids: CASSLWGSPGSYEQYF. CDR3 sequence (DNA): TGTGCCAGCAGTTTATGGGGGAGTCCGGGCTCCTACGAGCAGTACTTC.

This clone occurred a few times. The chain employs TRBV28 and TRBJ2-2; tentatively, D is TRBD1 (6 bases). The V end lost 6 bases, the J end lost 7 bases, and 12 bases lay between the germline ends. The germline gives CDR1 MDHEN, CDR2 SYDVKM. This CDR3 is 13 amino acids long. CDR3 sequence reads: CASSHREGGELFF. Written as DNA, the CDR3 is TGTGCCAGCAGCCACAGGGAAGGCGGGGAGCTGTTTTTT.

In this sample, this clone turned up a few times. This chain joins TRBV6-1 and TRBJ2-2; 9 positions match TRBD1. Germline V CDR1 and CDR2: MNHNS, SASEGT. CDR3 length: 16 residues. J gave up 7 bases and V 2 bases, and 8 bases lay outside the gene matches. The CDR3 is CASSEPPGQGLGELFF. CDR3 bases: TGTGCCAGCAGTGAACCTCCGGGACAGGGACTCGGGGAGCTGTTTTTT.

This clone came up a few times. One end of the junction is discordant with germline, which a read error may explain. The chain has TRBV6-1 and TRBJ1-1, with D perhaps TRBD1 (6 bases). The germline V gene has CDR1 MNHNS and CDR2 SASEGT. This CDR3 is built from 13 residues. In nucleotides, the CDR3 is TGTGCCAGCAGCCGTCAGGGGAACACTGAAGATTTCTTT. Amino acid sequence: CASSRQGNTEDFF.

V gene TRBV10-2 combines with J gene TRBJ2-5, with 10 bases fitting TRBD2. This CDR3 has 19 residues. The V segment lost 3 bases and the J segment 1 base; nucleotides outside the gene matches: 14. Germline CDR1 reads WSHSY; CDR2 reads SAAADI. This chain's CDR3 is CASSDPGGLAVVGQETQYF. The CDR3, as DNA: TGCGCCAGCAGTGACCCTGGTGGACTAGCGGTAGTAGGCCAAGAGACCCAGTACTTC.

At least ten counts were recorded for this clone. V is TRBV7-3 and J is TRBJ2-2; D perhaps matches TRBD2 (6 bases). V lost 6 bases to trimming and J lost 3 bases, with 11 bases between them. Germline loops: CDR1 SGHTA, CDR2 FQGTGA. The CDR3 contains 14 residues. CDR3 in DNA: TGTGCCAGCAGGGAGGGCAGACACACCGGGGAGCTGTTTTTT. Amino acid sequence: CASREGRHTGELFF.

This clone showed up many times. The V call is TRBV5-4, the J call TRBJ2-3; no firm D call. CDR3 length: 15 amino acids. Trimming cost V 3 bases and J 0 bases, with 11 bases left between them. Germline CDR1 reads SGHNT; CDR2 reads YYREEE (reference sequence). As DNA, the CDR3 is TGTGCCAGCAGCTCGCTCTCGACTAGCACAGATACGCAGTATTTT. This codes for CASSSLSTSTDTQYF.

This clone was detected many times. The chain employs TRBV6-1 and TRBJ2-3; TRBD2 matches 7 bases. Germline CDR1 and CDR2: MNHNS and SASEGT. V lost 2 bases and J lost 12; bases outside the gene matches: 17. The CDR3 covers 16 residues. Written as DNA, the CDR3 is TGTGCCAGCAGTGAATATATCGGTTCGGTGGGAGGGCTACAGTATTTT. This sequence encodes CASSEYIGSVGGLQYF.

By its share, this clone is medium-sized. This chain uses TRBV6-5 with TRBJ1-6; no clear D gene. The length of the CDR3 is 14 residues. V lost 2 bases and J 6 bases, leaving 8 bases between the germline ends. Germline V lookup: CDR1 MNHEY, CDR2 SVGAGI. CDR3 amino acids: CASSYKVSNSPLHF. The DNA of the CDR3 is TGTGCCAGCAGTTACAAGGTTTCTAATTCACCCCTCCACTTT.

In regard to this clone: Other DNA sequences from this sample encode an identical CDR3 as well. The genes are TRBV20-1 and TRBJ2-7; possibly TRBD2 for D (5 bases). The CDR3 sequence is 12 residues long. The V end lost 5 bases, the J end lost 10 bases, and 18 bases lay between the germline ends. CDR1 is DFQATT and CDR2 is SNEGSKA in the germline V gene (reference sequence). The CDR3 loop is CSAPDYPTGQYF. CDR3 coding DNA: TGCAGTGCTCCTGACTATCCGACTGGTCAGTACTTC.

Within the sample, this clone is medium-sized (0.01 to 0.1%). CDR3 nucleotide sequence: TGTGCCAGCAGTGAAGCGGACTACCTCTACAATGAGCAGTTCTTC. Its protein is CASSEADYLYNEQFF. The rearrangement links TRBV2 to TRBJ2-1; D perhaps matches TRBD2 (6 bases). Trimming cost V 0 bases and J 3 bases, with 9 bases left between them. The CDR3 spans 15 residues. Germline-derived CDR1 and CDR2 are SNHLY and FYNNEI.

A note on this clone: Given a much more abundant clone one base away, this may be a read error. The rearrangement joins TRBV15 to TRBJ2-5, with a possible D match to TRBD2 (6 bases). This CDR3 comprises 17 residues. Germline CDR1 LNHNV, CDR2 YYDKDF (reference sequence). CDR3 amino acids: CDTRDPPVAGIKETQYF. The DNA of the CDR3 is TGTGACACCAGAGACCCTCCTGTGGCGGGAATTAAGGAGACCCAGTACTTC.

Points on this clone: An end of the junction does not agree with germline; a read error may underlie this. The V and J genes are TRBV6-1 and TRBJ2-2; D might be TRBD2 (5 bases). This CDR3 has 14 residues. Per the germline V gene, CDR1 is MNHNS and CDR2 is SASEGT. The CDR3 is CASSALVRSGELFF. The CDR3 region has the DNA TGTGCCAGCAGTGCCCTAGTGCGGTCCGGGGAACTGTTTTTT.

The rearrangement joins TRBV30 to TRBJ1-1; 10 positions agree with TRBD1. The CDR3 is 14 residues long. Germline V gives CDR1 GTSNPN, CDR2 SVGIG (reference sequence). J was trimmed by 4 bases and V by 4 bases; bases with no gene match: 6. CDR3 in amino acids: CAWTLTGGFTEAFF. In DNA, the CDR3 is TGTGCCTGGACTTTGACAGGGGGCTTCACTGAAGCTTTCTTT.

This clone was observed many times. The genes are TRBV6-2 or TRBV6-3 and TRBJ1-1; D might be TRBD1 (6 bases). CDR3 length equals 16 residues. Germline V gene lookup returns CDR1 MNHEY and CDR2 SVGEGT. The V end was cut by 8 bases, the J end by 0 bases, with 19 bases between. CDR3 nucleotide sequence: TGTGCCAGCTCTTTTATCCGGGACACGGTGAACACTGAAGCTTTCTTT. Residues: CASSFIRDTVNTEAFF.